The rows below give T cell receptor beta chains drawn from one sample of a study of T cells in localized non-small cell lung cancer. Sequencing was performed with immunoSEQ multiplex PCR; in TCRdb, only in-frame clones are kept and a portion is missing. The table includes nearly 25,000 clones, 80% to 95% detected once. The sample in question was peripheral blood, obtained before any cancer treatment. The receptors were gathered from a woman aged 35 to 75 with stage I lung adenocarcinoma. CDR3s include the opening cysteine and the closing phenylalanine or tryptophan. The order of the fields is J gene, V gene, CDR3 length, clone size, D gene, CDR3 DNA, CDR3 protein. The D gene is left open where the match is weak. Size is omitted from some rows. Given values are once, few, many or a class for expanded clones.

j_call: TRBJ2-4
v_call: TRBV5-1
cdr3_length: 14
clone_size: NA
d_call: NA
cdr3_nt: TGCGCCAGCAGCTTGGGGGCAGGGATAAACATTCAGTACTTC
cdr3_aa: CASSLGAGINIQYF

j_call: TRBJ2-5
v_call: TRBV7-2
cdr3_length: 13
clone_size: NA
d_call: NA
cdr3_nt: TGTGCCAGCACCCCATCAGGGAGGGAGACCCAGTACTTC
cdr3_aa: CASTPSGRETQYF

j_call: TRBJ2-7
v_call: TRBV10-1
cdr3_length: 14
clone_size: NA
d_call: NA
cdr3_nt: TGCGCCAGCAGTGTGTCAGCGGCAATCGACGAGCAGTACTTC
cdr3_aa: CASSVSAAIDEQYF

j_call: TRBJ1-5
v_call: TRBV30
cdr3_length: 13
clone_size: NA
d_call: NA
cdr3_nt: TGTGCCTGGACCGTCCGCCCGGATCAGCCCCAGCATTTT
cdr3_aa: CAWTVRPDQPQHF

j_call: TRBJ1-5
v_call: TRBV28
cdr3_length: 13
clone_size: NA
d_call: NA
cdr3_nt: TGTGCCGCCCGAAGCAGGGGTCATCAGCCCCAGCATTTT
cdr3_aa: CAARSRGHQPQHF

j_call: TRBJ2-5
v_call: TRBV5-1
cdr3_length: 15
clone_size: NA
d_call: TRBD2
cdr3_nt: TGCGCCAGCAGCTTTAGCGGGAGGGTCCAAGAGACCCAGTACTTC
cdr3_aa: CASSFSGRVQETQYF

j_call: TRBJ2-7
v_call: TRBV2
cdr3_length: 12
clone_size: NA
d_call: NA
cdr3_nt: TGTGCCAGCAAGAACATCACCTACGAGCAGTACTTC
cdr3_aa: CASKNITYEQYF

j_call: TRBJ2-5
v_call: TRBV2
cdr3_length: 12
clone_size: NA
d_call: NA
cdr3_nt: TGTGCCAGCAGTCCAGGTAGTGAGACCCAGTACTTC
cdr3_aa: CASSPGSETQYF

j_call: TRBJ2-7
v_call: TRBV9
cdr3_length: 15
clone_size: once
d_call: NA
cdr3_nt: TGTGCCAGCAGCGTCTCCAGCCGGAGCTCCTACGAGCAGTACTTC
cdr3_aa: CASSVSSRSSYEQYF

j_call: TRBJ2-7
v_call: TRBV20-1
cdr3_length: 10
clone_size: NA
d_call: NA
cdr3_nt: TGCAGTGCTTGGTGGTACGAGCAGTACTTC
cdr3_aa: CSAWWYEQYF

j_call: TRBJ1-1
v_call: TRBV27
cdr3_length: 13
clone_size: NA
d_call: NA
cdr3_nt: TGTGCCAGCAGTTTTGGTACGGGTACTGAAGCTTTCTTT
cdr3_aa: CASSFGTGTEAFF

j_call: TRBJ1-1
v_call: TRBV2
cdr3_length: 15
clone_size: once
d_call: TRBD1
cdr3_nt: TGTGCCAGCATTCCTTATGAGGGGGCGCTGACTGAAGCTTTCTTT
cdr3_aa: CASIPYEGALTEAFF

j_call: TRBJ2-1
v_call: TRBV6-1
cdr3_length: 15
clone_size: NA
d_call: NA
cdr3_nt: TGTGCCAGCAGTGTAAGGTCCCTAACCTACAATGAGCAGTTCTTC
cdr3_aa: CASSVRSLTYNEQFF

j_call: TRBJ2-2
v_call: TRBV5-1
cdr3_length: 15
clone_size: NA
d_call: TRBD2
cdr3_nt: TGCGCCAGCAGCCTCGGACTAGCCCGGACCGGGGAGCTGTTTTTT
cdr3_aa: CASSLGLARTGELFF

j_call: TRBJ1-4
v_call: TRBV6-1
cdr3_length: 16
clone_size: few
d_call: TRBD1
cdr3_nt: TGTGCCAGCAGTGCTAGGGGGCTGGCTACTAATGAAAAACTGTTTTTT
cdr3_aa: CASSARGLATNEKLFF

j_call: TRBJ2-7
v_call: TRBV19
cdr3_length: 15
clone_size: NA
d_call: TRBD1
cdr3_nt: TGTGCCAGTAGTACCCTCCGGACAGGTACCTACGAGCAGTACTTC
cdr3_aa: CASSTLRTGTYEQYF

j_call: TRBJ1-2
v_call: TRBV7-9
cdr3_length: 14
clone_size: NA
d_call: TRBD1
cdr3_nt: TGTGCCAGCAGCTTATACAGGGGGACGGATGGCTACACCTTC
cdr3_aa: CASSLYRGTDGYTF

j_call: TRBJ2-5
v_call: TRBV9
cdr3_length: 13
clone_size: once
d_call: NA
cdr3_nt: TGTGCCAGCAGCGATCCTGGGCAAGAGACCCAGTACTTC
cdr3_aa: CASSDPGQETQYF

j_call: TRBJ2-3
v_call: TRBV7-9
cdr3_length: 12
clone_size: NA
d_call: NA
cdr3_nt: TGTGCCAGCAGCTACAGCACAGATACGCAGTATTTT
cdr3_aa: CASSYSTDTQYF

j_call: TRBJ2-7
v_call: TRBV2
cdr3_length: 13
clone_size: NA
d_call: TRBD2
cdr3_nt: TGTGCCAGCAGTGCCAGCGGGATGGGGGAGCAGTACTTC
cdr3_aa: CASSASGMGEQYF

j_call: TRBJ2-7
v_call: TRBV7-2
cdr3_length: 14
clone_size: NA
d_call: TRBD2
cdr3_nt: TGTGCCAGCAGTCGGACTAGCGGCTCCTACGAGCAGTACTTC
cdr3_aa: CASSRTSGSYEQYF

j_call: TRBJ1-1
v_call: TRBV6-5
cdr3_length: 12
clone_size: NA
d_call: NA
cdr3_nt: TGTGCCAGCATTGGGGGAAACACTGAAGCTTTCTTT
cdr3_aa: CASIGGNTEAFF

j_call: TRBJ2-2
v_call: TRBV4-2
cdr3_length: 13
clone_size: NA
d_call: NA
cdr3_nt: TGTGCCAGCAATGGACTAACAGCCGGGGAGCTGTTTTTT
cdr3_aa: CASNGLTAGELFF

j_call: TRBJ1-5
v_call: TRBV18
cdr3_length: 13
clone_size: once
d_call: NA
cdr3_nt: TGTGCCAGCTCACCAGGGTCCCAACAGCCCCAGCATTTT
cdr3_aa: CASSPGSQQPQHF

j_call: TRBJ1-4
v_call: TRBV9
cdr3_length: 14
clone_size: NA
d_call: NA
cdr3_nt: TGTGCCAGCAGCGTAGGAGGGCTCAATGAAAAACTGTTTTTT
cdr3_aa: CASSVGGLNEKLFF

j_call: TRBJ1-5
v_call: TRBV18
cdr3_length: 13
clone_size: once
d_call: NA
cdr3_nt: TGTGCCAGCTCACTAGTACGGGATCAGCCCCAGCATTTT
cdr3_aa: CASSLVRDQPQHF

j_call: TRBJ1-5
v_call: TRBV4-1
cdr3_length: 18
clone_size: NA
d_call: NA
cdr3_nt: TGCGCCAGCAGCCAAACGTCTAATATTGGCCCGAATAATCAGCCCCAGCATTTT
cdr3_aa: CASSQTSNIGPNNQPQHF

j_call: TRBJ2-7
v_call: TRBV18
cdr3_length: 12
clone_size: NA
d_call: NA
cdr3_nt: TGTGCCAGCTCACCGGGGGGCTACGAGCAGTACTTC
cdr3_aa: CASSPGGYEQYF

j_call: TRBJ2-5
v_call: TRBV7-9
cdr3_length: 11
clone_size: NA
d_call: NA
cdr3_nt: TGTGCCAGCAGCTTTTCTGAGACCCAGTACTTC
cdr3_aa: CASSFSETQYF

j_call: TRBJ2-4
v_call: TRBV28
cdr3_length: 13
clone_size: NA
d_call: NA
cdr3_nt: TGTGCCAGCAGTGCAGGGGATATAGGCATTCAGTACTTC
cdr3_aa: CASSAGDIGIQYF

j_call: TRBJ2-1
v_call: TRBV2
cdr3_length: 14
clone_size: NA
d_call: NA
cdr3_nt: TGTGCCAGCAGGGACTTTAGCTCCTACAATGAGCAGTTCTTC
cdr3_aa: CASRDFSSYNEQFF

j_call: TRBJ2-3
v_call: TRBV28
cdr3_length: 17
clone_size: NA
d_call: TRBD1
cdr3_nt: TGTGCCAGCAGTTTAGGGACAGCCACGGGGAGCACAGATACGCAGTATTTT
cdr3_aa: CASSLGTATGSTDTQYF

j_call: TRBJ2-5
v_call: TRBV25-1
cdr3_length: 14
clone_size: NA
d_call: NA
cdr3_nt: TGTGCCAGCAGTGTTCGGGGGCTGGGAGAGACCCAGTACTTC
cdr3_aa: CASSVRGLGETQYF

j_call: TRBJ2-1
v_call: TRBV2
cdr3_length: 14
clone_size: NA
d_call: TRBD1
cdr3_nt: TGTGCCAGCAGTGAAAGGACAGGAGTCAATGAGCAGTTCTTC
cdr3_aa: CASSERTGVNEQFF

j_call: TRBJ2-7
v_call: TRBV5-6
cdr3_length: 14
clone_size: NA
d_call: TRBD1
cdr3_nt: TGTGCCAGCAGCTTGGCCAGGGGGCACTACGAGCAGTACTTC
cdr3_aa: CASSLARGHYEQYF

j_call: TRBJ2-1
v_call: TRBV6-1
cdr3_length: 16
clone_size: NA
d_call: NA
cdr3_nt: TGTGCCAGCAGTGCCCTGCGAGGGAGCTCCTACAATGAGCAGTTCTTC
cdr3_aa: CASSALRGSSYNEQFF

j_call: TRBJ2-2
v_call: TRBV19
cdr3_length: 17
clone_size: NA
d_call: TRBD2
cdr3_nt: TGTGCCAGTAGTAAACCACGGACTAGCGGGGTCACCGGGGAGCTGTTTTTT
cdr3_aa: CASSKPRTSGVTGELFF

j_call: TRBJ2-2
v_call: TRBV30
cdr3_length: 11
clone_size: NA
d_call: NA
cdr3_nt: TGTGCCTGGAGCGAAGCCGGGGAGCTGTTTTTT
cdr3_aa: CAWSEAGELFF